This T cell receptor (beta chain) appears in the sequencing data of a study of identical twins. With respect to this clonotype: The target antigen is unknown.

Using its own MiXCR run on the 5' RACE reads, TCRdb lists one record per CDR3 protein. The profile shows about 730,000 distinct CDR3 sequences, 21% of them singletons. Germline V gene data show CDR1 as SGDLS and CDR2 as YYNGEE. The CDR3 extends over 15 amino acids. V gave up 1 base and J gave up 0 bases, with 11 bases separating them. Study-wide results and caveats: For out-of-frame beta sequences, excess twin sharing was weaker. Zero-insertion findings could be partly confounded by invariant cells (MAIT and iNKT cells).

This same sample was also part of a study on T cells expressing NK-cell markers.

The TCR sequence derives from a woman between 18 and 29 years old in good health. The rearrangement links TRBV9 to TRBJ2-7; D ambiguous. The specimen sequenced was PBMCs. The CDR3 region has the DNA TGTGCCAGCAGCGTAAGGCAGGACCCCTCCTACGAGCAGTACTTC. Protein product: CASSVRQDPSYEQYF.